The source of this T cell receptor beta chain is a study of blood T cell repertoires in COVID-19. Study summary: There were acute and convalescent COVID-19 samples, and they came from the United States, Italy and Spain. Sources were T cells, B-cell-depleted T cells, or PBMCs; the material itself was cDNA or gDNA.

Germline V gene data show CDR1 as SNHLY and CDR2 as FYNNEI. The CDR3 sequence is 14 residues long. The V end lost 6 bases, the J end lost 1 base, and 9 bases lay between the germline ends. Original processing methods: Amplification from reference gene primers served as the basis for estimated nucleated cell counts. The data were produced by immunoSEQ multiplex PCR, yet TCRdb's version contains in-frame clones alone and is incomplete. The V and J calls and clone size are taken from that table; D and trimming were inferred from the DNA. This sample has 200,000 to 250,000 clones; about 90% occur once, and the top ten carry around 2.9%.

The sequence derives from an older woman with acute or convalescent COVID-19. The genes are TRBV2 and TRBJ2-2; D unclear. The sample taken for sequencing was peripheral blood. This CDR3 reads CASREEGNTGELFF. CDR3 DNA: TGTGCCAGCAGAGAGGAAGGGAACACCGGGGAGCTGTTTTTT.